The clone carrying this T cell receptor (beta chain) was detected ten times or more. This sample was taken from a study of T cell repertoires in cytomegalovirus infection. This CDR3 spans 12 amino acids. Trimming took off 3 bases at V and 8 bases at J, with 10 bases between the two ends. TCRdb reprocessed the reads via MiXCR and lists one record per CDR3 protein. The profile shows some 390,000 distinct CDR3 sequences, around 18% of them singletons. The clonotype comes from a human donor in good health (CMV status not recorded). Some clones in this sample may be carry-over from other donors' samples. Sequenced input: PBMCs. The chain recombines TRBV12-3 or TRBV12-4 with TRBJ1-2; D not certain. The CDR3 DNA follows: TGTGCCAGCAGTTTTGGGGAATGGGGCTACACCTTC. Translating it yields CASSFGEWGYTF.